Listed below are T cell receptor beta chains from one sample, sequenced in a study of shared clonotypes between healthy human individuals. Repertoires were generated with immunoSEQ multiplex PCR, while TCRdb's copy carries only in-frame clones and drops some. This table has over a million clones, 70% to 80% appearing once. Sequenced sample: memory CD4+ T cells sorted from blood. These receptors were taken from a man aged 18 to 35 in good health. Each CDR3 is given with its conserved first and last residue. D genes are given only for firm matches. Clone size is shown for a subset of rows, as once, few, many or a class of expanded clone.

abundance	v_gene	j_gene	d_gene	CDR3nt	CDR3aa
.	TRBV18	TRBJ2-5	TRBD1	TGTGCCAGCTCACCCCAGATAACAGGGGAGGAGACCCAGTACTTC	CASSPQITGEETQYF
few	TRBV5-4	TRBJ2-7	TRBD2	TGTGCCAGCAGCGCGGGGGGAGGGAGCTCCTACGAGCAGTACTTC	CASSAGGGSSYEQYF
.	TRBV6-6	TRBJ2-5	TRBD1	TGTGCCAGCAGCCGCTCGGGACAGCTCCAAGAGACCCAGTACTTC	CASSRSGQLQETQYF
.	TRBV6-1	TRBJ1-1	.	TGTGCCAGCAGTGAGTTGACAGTAATTACCCCAGGAACTGAAGCTTTCTTT	CASSELTVITPGTEAFF
.	TRBV25-1	TRBJ2-2	.	TGTGCCAGCAGTGAGGGCGGGACAGCGAACACCGGGGAGCTGTTTTTT	CASSEGGTANTGELFF
.	TRBV10-3	TRBJ2-6	TRBD1	TGTGCCATCAGTGACGGACAGGGGACAGGGGCCAACGTCCTGACTTTC	CAISDGQGTGANVLTF
.	TRBV5-4	TRBJ2-5	TRBD2	TGTGCCAGCAGCTTGGTTGGGGCTAGCGGGAATCAAGAGACCCAGTACTTC	CASSLVGASGNQETQYF
.	TRBV6-6	TRBJ1-1	.	TGTGCCAGCAGTTACTTATTAGGCGGCGCTGAAGCTTTCTTT	CASSYLLGGAEAFF
.	TRBV6-6	TRBJ1-2	TRBD1	TGTGCCAGCAGACCGGGACAGAACTATGGCTACACCTTC	CASRPGQNYGYTF
.	TRBV7-2	TRBJ1-5	TRBD1	TGTGCCAGCAGCTTAGCCGGGGGTGGGAGGGGGCGCGATCAGCCCCAGCATTTT	CASSLAGGGRGRDQPQHF
.	TRBV5-1	TRBJ2-3	TRBD1	TGCGCCAGCAGGAAGGGACCGGACAGGGACACAGATACGCAGTATTTT	CASRKGPDRDTDTQYF
.	TRBV28	TRBJ2-2	.	TGTGCCAGCAGTTTAGAGAGGGGGGTTGACACCGGGGAGCTGTTTTTT	CASSLERGVDTGELFF
.	TRBV19	TRBJ2-2	.	TGTGCCAGTAGTATTGAGGCGGGAACGACCGGGGAGCTGTTTTTT	CASSIEAGTTGELFF
.	TRBV12-2	TRBJ1-2	.	TGTGCAAGTCGCTTAGTGTCGGAAACTCGACAGGGCCGCTATGGCTACACCTTC	CASRLVSETRQGRYGYTF
.	TRBV10-3	TRBJ2-7	TRBD1	TGTGCCATCAGTACAGGGGGCGGCGTCGGCGAGCAGTACTTC	CAISTGGGVGEQYF
.	TRBV6-1	TRBJ2-3	.	TGTGCCAGCAGTCAAAGCACAGATACGCAGTATTTT	CASSQSTDTQYF
.	TRBV2	TRBJ1-3	.	TGTGCCAGCCGAGGCGGCGTGAGCTCTGGAAACACCATATATTTT	CASRGGVSSGNTIYF
.	TRBV30	TRBJ1-4	.	TGTGCCTGGAACAGGGCAACTAATGAAAAACTGTTTTTT	CAWNRATNEKLFF
.	TRBV19	TRBJ2-5	.	TGTGCCAGTAGTATACCCGGGAAGACCCAGTACTTC	CASSIPGKTQYF
.	TRBV30	TRBJ2-1	.	TGTGCCTGGAGTGACGATCCCTACAATGAGCAGTTCTTC	CAWSDDPYNEQFF